This T cell receptor (beta chain) is drawn from a study of cytomegalovirus exposure and HLA in healthy donors. Study findings and constraints: DRB1 had the most TCR associations and HLA-C the fewest, a later analysis found, with rates varying by HLA locus. Indistinguishable V segments such as TRBV6-2 and TRBV6-3 were excluded. Most TCR sequences were rare, but some public TCRs occurred in many donors.

It was with 60 Vbeta and 13 Jbeta primers that the PCR ran. The protocol was immunoSEQ multiplex PCR, while the TCRdb copy is restricted to in-frame clones and leaves out a portion. Among 50,000 to 75,000 clones, around 83% were seen once, and the ten largest hold about 1.6%. With regard to this clone: Its matching antigen is unknown.

The germline V gene has CDR1 SGHTA and CDR2 FQGTGA. Trimming pared 5 bases from V and 4 bases from J, leaving 8 bases between. The CDR3 has 13 residues. This rearrangement joins TRBV7-3 to TRBJ1-4; D gene unclear. The sequence came from a human donor in good health. The sample consisted of PBMCs. The CDR3 loop reads CASSRTSNEKLFF. The CDR3 DNA reads as TGTGCCAGCAGCCGTACGAGTAATGAAAAACTGTTTTTT.